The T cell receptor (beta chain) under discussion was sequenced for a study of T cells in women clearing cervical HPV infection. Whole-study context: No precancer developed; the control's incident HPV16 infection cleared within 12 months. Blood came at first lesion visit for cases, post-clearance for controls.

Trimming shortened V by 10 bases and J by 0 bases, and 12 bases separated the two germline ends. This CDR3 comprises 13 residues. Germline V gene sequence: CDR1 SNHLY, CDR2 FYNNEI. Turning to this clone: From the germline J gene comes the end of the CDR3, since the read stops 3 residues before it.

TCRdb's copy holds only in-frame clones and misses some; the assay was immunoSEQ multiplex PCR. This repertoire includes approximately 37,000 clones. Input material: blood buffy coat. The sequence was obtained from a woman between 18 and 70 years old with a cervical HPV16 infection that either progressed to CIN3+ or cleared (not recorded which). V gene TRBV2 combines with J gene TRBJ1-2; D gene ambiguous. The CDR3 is CATAGLANYGYTF. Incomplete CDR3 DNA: TGTGCCACCGCGGGCCTAGCTAACTATGGC.